This is a list of T cell receptor beta chains from one sample in a study of T cells in Graves' hyperthyroidism and ophthalmopathy. Via MiXCR, TCRdb re-called the multiplex PCR reads, giving one row per CDR3 protein. The sample has around 430,000 distinct CDR3 sequences, about 15% seen once. What was sequenced was blood. The receptors here all came from a woman aged 30 to 39 with Graves' hyperthyroidism. Each CDR3 is given with its conserved first and last residue. Each record gives: J gene, V gene, D gene, CDR3 protein. D genes are given only for firm matches.

J gene: TRBJ2-3; V gene: TRBV7-2; D gene: NA; CDR3 protein: CASSLTWGDTQYF
J gene: TRBJ2-1; V gene: TRBV28; D gene: NA; CDR3 protein: CASRRDSIDNEQFF
J gene: TRBJ2-5; V gene: TRBV5-1; D gene: NA; CDR3 protein: CASSSGTYKETQYF
J gene: TRBJ2-1; V gene: TRBV30; D gene: TRBD2; CDR3 protein: CAWSVGTSGRAGEQFF
J gene: TRBJ1-4; V gene: TRBV6-1; D gene: NA; CDR3 protein: CASSPPGVNNEKLFF
J gene: TRBJ1-2; V gene: TRBV5-1; D gene: NA; CDR3 protein: CASTPDGSGYGYTF
J gene: TRBJ1-2; V gene: TRBV28; D gene: NA; CDR3 protein: CASSSVGGGAGYTF
J gene: TRBJ1-1; V gene: TRBV5-1; D gene: NA; CDR3 protein: CASSLEGGQGTEAFF
J gene: TRBJ2-1; V gene: TRBV29-1; D gene: TRBD2; CDR3 protein: CSVVGRSGSENEQFF
J gene: TRBJ2-4; V gene: TRBV12-3/TRBV12-4; D gene: NA; CDR3 protein: CASSLGISENIQYF
J gene: TRBJ2-7; V gene: TRBV9; D gene: NA; CDR3 protein: CASSVRSGRNYEQYF
J gene: TRBJ2-1; V gene: TRBV9; D gene: TRBD1; CDR3 protein: CTSSETGGTYNEQFF
J gene: TRBJ2-7; V gene: TRBV5-5; D gene: NA; CDR3 protein: CASSLGQPFYEQYF
J gene: TRBJ2-7; V gene: TRBV19; D gene: TRBD1; CDR3 protein: CASSIFPRTGPNYEQYF
J gene: TRBJ1-5; V gene: TRBV19; D gene: NA; CDR3 protein: CASTRDGYQPQHF
J gene: TRBJ2-7; V gene: TRBV11-2; D gene: TRBD2; CDR3 protein: CASSLGRRTSINEQYF
J gene: TRBJ2-5; V gene: TRBV18; D gene: NA; CDR3 protein: CASSPTETETQYF
J gene: TRBJ1-4; V gene: TRBV20-1; D gene: NA; CDR3 protein: CSARDRSVEKLFF
J gene: TRBJ2-1; V gene: TRBV27; D gene: NA; CDR3 protein: CASSSYLSKAYNEQFF
J gene: TRBJ2-2; V gene: TRBV7-9; D gene: NA; CDR3 protein: CASIEGGMNTGELFF
J gene: TRBJ2-3; V gene: TRBV10-1; D gene: NA; CDR3 protein: CASSESTDTQYF
J gene: TRBJ1-1; V gene: TRBV16; D gene: NA; CDR3 protein: CASRRQLNTEAFF
J gene: TRBJ2-1; V gene: TRBV12-3/TRBV12-4; D gene: NA; CDR3 protein: CASTLGRGNEQFF
J gene: TRBJ1-3; V gene: TRBV30; D gene: NA; CDR3 protein: CAWRGLYSGNTIYF
J gene: TRBJ2-1; V gene: TRBV18; D gene: NA; CDR3 protein: CASSPQTSSNEQFF
J gene: TRBJ2-3; V gene: TRBV28; D gene: NA; CDR3 protein: CASTSKSIGQYF
J gene: TRBJ2-2; V gene: TRBV15; D gene: NA; CDR3 protein: CATSTSGRGNFGELFF
J gene: TRBJ2-7; V gene: TRBV18; D gene: NA; CDR3 protein: CASSPQEGSYEQYF
J gene: TRBJ2-5; V gene: TRBV5-1; D gene: TRBD1; CDR3 protein: CASRGTGTQETQYF
J gene: TRBJ1-2; V gene: TRBV6-1; D gene: TRBD1; CDR3 protein: CASRDRRGYTF
J gene: TRBJ2-1; V gene: TRBV20-1; D gene: TRBD1; CDR3 protein: CSARGLTGTGGCNEQFF
J gene: TRBJ1-5; V gene: TRBV19; D gene: TRBD1; CDR3 protein: CASSIATGASQPQHF
J gene: TRBJ1-2; V gene: TRBV27; D gene: TRBD1; CDR3 protein: CASSPGTGGGYTF
J gene: TRBJ2-5; V gene: TRBV11-2; D gene: TRBD2; CDR3 protein: CASSSTRLAGQETQYF
J gene: TRBJ1-1; V gene: TRBV5-1; D gene: NA; CDR3 protein: CASSLDSPAWGTEAFF
J gene: TRBJ2-1; V gene: TRBV29-1; D gene: NA; CDR3 protein: CSVGWESGYNEQFF
J gene: TRBJ1-1; V gene: TRBV29-1; D gene: TRBD1; CDR3 protein: CSVEPGQTNTEAFF
J gene: TRBJ2-2; V gene: TRBV5-1; D gene: NA; CDR3 protein: CASLPGTNTGELFF
J gene: TRBJ2-7; V gene: TRBV11-2; D gene: TRBD2; CDR3 protein: CASSLSQPPGLTSYEQYF
J gene: TRBJ1-4; V gene: TRBV7-8; D gene: NA; CDR3 protein: CASSPTVVREQANEKLFF
J gene: TRBJ2-3; V gene: TRBV9; D gene: TRBD2; CDR3 protein: CASSALAERDTQYF
J gene: TRBJ2-1; V gene: TRBV19; D gene: NA; CDR3 protein: CASSIIATSYNEQFF
J gene: TRBJ2-5; V gene: TRBV4-1; D gene: TRBD2; CDR3 protein: CASSQGTDLAGETQYF
J gene: TRBJ2-5; V gene: TRBV14; D gene: TRBD2; CDR3 protein: CASSQAYGASGLKETQYF